Sequencing of this T cell receptor (beta chain) was carried out in a study of T cell responses to AZD1222 COVID-19 vaccine. Notes on this clone: What it recognizes is unknown.

The assay was immunoSEQ multiplex PCR, and TCRdb's table has in-frame clones only and misses some. The table lists around 100,000 clones, 70% to 90% of them singletons. Whole-study results and caveats: Reportedly, close to half of spike-specific TCRs are directed against unmutated variant regions.

The CDR3 extends over 15 amino acids. The V and J ends lost 3 bases and 7 bases respectively, with 14 bases between them. CDR1 is SGHNT, CDR2 YYREEE, per germline (reference sequence). The genes are TRBV5-4 and TRBJ1-6, with TRBD1 as a possible D gene (5 bases). The TCR comes from an adult in good health. The sequencing here drew on peripheral blood, taken on day 0 of AZD1222 vaccination. DNA for the CDR3: TGTGCCAGCAGCTGGGATTCACGGACAAATTCACCCCTCCACTTT. This translates into CASSWDSRTNSPLHF.